This T cell receptor (beta chain) was obtained from a study of cytomegalovirus exposure and HLA in healthy donors. Study information: The same platform used for the 666 first-cohort repertoires was also used for the 130 or so validation repertoires, as a later analysis reported.

This table comes from immunoSEQ multiplex PCR, and its TCRdb copy is limited to in-frame clones, with some not included. The table has around 52,000 clones, roughly 93% seen once. The origin of this receptor is a woman aged 18-29 years in good health and CMV-seronegative. The sample comprised PBMCs.

The CDR3 loop reads CATSRGQADYGYTF. CDR3 in DNA: TGTGCCACCAGCAGGGGGCAGGCCGACTATGGCTACACCTTC. The chain uses TRBV15 and TRBJ1-2, with D possibly being TRBD1 (5 bases). CDR3 length: 14 residues. The V end was cut by 3 bases, the J end by 3 bases, with 11 bases between. Germline CDR1 and CDR2: LNHNV and YYDKDF (reference sequence).